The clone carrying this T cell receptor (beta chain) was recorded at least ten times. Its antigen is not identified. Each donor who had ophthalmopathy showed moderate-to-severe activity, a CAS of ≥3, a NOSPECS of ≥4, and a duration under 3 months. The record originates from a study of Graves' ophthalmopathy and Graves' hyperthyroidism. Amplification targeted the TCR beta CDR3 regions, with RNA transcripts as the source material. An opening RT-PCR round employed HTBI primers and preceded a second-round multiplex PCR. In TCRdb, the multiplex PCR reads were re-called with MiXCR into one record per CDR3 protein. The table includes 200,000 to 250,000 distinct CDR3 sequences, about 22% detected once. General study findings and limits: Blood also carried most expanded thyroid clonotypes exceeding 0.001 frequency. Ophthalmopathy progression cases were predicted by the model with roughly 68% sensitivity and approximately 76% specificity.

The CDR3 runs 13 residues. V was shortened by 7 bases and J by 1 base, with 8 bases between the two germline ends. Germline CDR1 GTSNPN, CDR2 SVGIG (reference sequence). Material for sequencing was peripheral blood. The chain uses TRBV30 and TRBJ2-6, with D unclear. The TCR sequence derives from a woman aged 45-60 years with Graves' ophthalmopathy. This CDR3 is CASGVSGANVLTF. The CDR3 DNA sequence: TGTGCCTCCGGCGTTTCTGGGGCCAACGTCCTGACTTTC. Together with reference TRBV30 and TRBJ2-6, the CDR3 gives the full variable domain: SQTIHQWPATLVQPVGSPLSLECTVEGTSNPNLYWYRQAAGRGLQLLFYSVGIGQISSEVPQNLSASRPQDRQFILSSKKLLLSDSGFYLCASGVSGANVLTFGAGSRLTVL.